Given below is one T cell receptor beta chain in context. This entry belongs to a study of blood T cell repertoires in COVID-19. Study-wide background: Acute and convalescent COVID-19 samples came from the United States, Italy and Spain. The cDNA or gDNA used as material had been derived from T cells, B-cell-depleted T cells, or PBMCs.

The CDR3 totals 17 residues. Trimming removed 5 bases from V and 7 bases from J; junction bases left unmatched: 10. The germline V gene has CDR1 SGHTA and CDR2 FQGTGA. Authors' data handling: Amplification of reference gene primers was used by the study to estimate nucleated cell counts. TCRdb keeps only in-frame clones here, not all; method: immunoSEQ multiplex PCR. The V and J calls and clone size were taken over from that table, and D and trimming were inferred from the DNA. Seen here are approximately 79,000 clones, 80% to 90% observed once, and the top ten hold around 20%. The rearrangement links TRBV7-3 to TRBJ2-1; 14 bases line up with TRBD2. The receptor comes from a woman aged 45-60 years with acute or convalescent COVID-19. The source material was peripheral blood. The CDR3 DNA reads as TGTGCCAGCAGCCCGCCGGGACTAGCGGGAGCTAGTAATGAGCAGTTCTTC. The encoded protein is CASSPPGLAGASNEQFF.